The rows below give T cell receptor beta chains drawn from one sample of a study of T cells in Graves' hyperthyroidism and ophthalmopathy. MiXCR, run by TCRdb on the multiplex PCR reads, gives a single entry per CDR3 protein. Counted here are 300,000 to 450,000 distinct CDR3 sequences, 14% occurring once; the ten biggest clones make up around a fifth. The sample taken for sequencing was blood. These receptors all come from a woman under 40 with Graves' ophthalmopathy. CDR3s include the opening cysteine and the closing phenylalanine or tryptophan. The order of the fields is J gene, D gene, V gene, clone size, CDR3 protein, CDR3 DNA. The D gene is left open where the match is weak. Expanded clones get a size class; other rows say once, few or many, or leave the size out.

TRBJ2-2 NA TRBV6-9 NA CASSSREFTGELFF TGTGCCAGCAGTTCCAGGGAATTCACCGGGGAGCTGTTTTTT
TRBJ1-1 NA TRBV15 many CATSRVPARMNTEAFF TGTGCCACCAGCAGAGTCCCCGCACGTATGAACACTGAAGCTTTCTTT
TRBJ2-2 NA TRBV7-8 NA CASRSTGSTGELFF TGTGCCAGCAGATCTACAGGGAGCACCGGGGAGCTGTTTTTT
TRBJ2-3 NA TRBV6-1 many CASSHLGPRTDTQYF TGTGCCAGCAGCCACCTGGGACCTCGCACAGATACGCAGTATTTT
TRBJ1-1 NA TRBV4-1 many CASSPTGDRWTEAFF TGCGCCAGCAGCCCTACCGGGGATAGGTGGACTGAAGCTTTCTTT
TRBJ1-2 NA TRBV12-3/TRBV12-4 many CASSAPLTGKYSGYTF TGTGCCAGCAGTGCTCCGCTAACAGGGAAGTATTCCGGCTACACCTTC
TRBJ2-5 TRBD1 TRBV13 NA CASSPTTGPTPETQYF TGTGCCAGCAGCCCTACGACAGGGCCAACCCCAGAGACCCAGTACTTC
TRBJ1-1 NA TRBV2 many CASSPNPWATGAFF TGTGCCAGCAGCCCAAACCCTTGGGCCACGGGAGCTTTCTTT
TRBJ2-2 NA TRBV10-2 many CTSNRDTSTGELFF TGCACCAGCAACCGGGACACATCCACCGGGGAGCTGTTTTTT
TRBJ1-5 NA TRBV6-1 NA CASSQQRPQHF TGTGCCAGCAGCCAACAGAGGCCCCAGCATTTT
TRBJ1-5 NA TRBV6-2/TRBV6-3 many CASSTLGVYNQPQHF TGTGCCAGCAGTACACTGGGGGTTTACAATCAGCCCCAGCATTTT
TRBJ2-5 TRBD2 TRBV28 many CASSLRGLAIETQYF TGTGCCAGCAGTTTAAGAGGACTAGCGATCGAGACCCAGTACTTC
TRBJ2-6 TRBD1 TRBV24-1 few CATSEPRGIGGANVLTF TGTGCCACCAGTGAACCCAGGGGGATAGGTGGGGCCAACGTCCTGACTTTC
TRBJ1-1 NA TRBV27 NA CASSPRALNTEAFF TGTGCCAGCAGTCCTAGGGCCCTGAACACTGAAGCTTTCTTT
TRBJ1-1 TRBD1 TRBV5-4 many CASRLQGEDTEAFF TGTGCCAGCAGACTTCAGGGGGAGGACACTGAAGCTTTCTTT
TRBJ1-2 NA TRBV19 NA CASSRPGSLNYGYTF TGTGCCAGTAGCCGACCGGGCAGTCTTAACTATGGCTACACCTTC
TRBJ1-3 TRBD1 TRBV2 many CASRRGQESSGNTIYF TGTGCCAGCAGGAGGGGACAGGAGAGCTCTGGAAACACCATATATTTT
TRBJ2-5 TRBD1 TRBV9 many CASSGRDSQETQYF TGTGCCAGCAGCGGCCGGGACAGTCAAGAGACCCAGTACTTC
TRBJ2-7 TRBD1 TRBV28 many CASSRALGQGMNEQYF TGTGCCAGCAGCCGAGCTTTGGGACAGGGAATGAACGAGCAGTACTTC
TRBJ2-7 NA TRBV15 few CATSRDLMGGGDEQYF TGTGCCACCAGCAGAGATCTAATGGGGGGGGGCGACGAGCAGTACTTC
TRBJ1-3 NA TRBV14 NA CASSQGSGTGNTIYF TGTGCCAGCAGCCAAGGGTCCGGGACCGGAAACACCATATATTTT
TRBJ2-7 NA TRBV27 many CASPRGGGYEQYF TGTGCCAGCCCCAGGGGGGGGGGCTACGAGCAGTACTTC
TRBJ2-4 NA TRBV3-1 NA CASSPSVGENIQYF TGTGCCAGCAGCCCTAGCGTGGGGGAAAACATTCAGTACTTC
TRBJ1-2 NA TRBV29-1 NA CSVDTTGYTF TGCAGCGTCGATACAACTGGCTACACCTTC
TRBJ2-2 NA TRBV6-1 NA CASSRWGNTGELFF TGTGCCAGCAGCCGATGGGGGAACACCGGGGAGCTGTTTTTT
TRBJ2-3 NA TRBV7-3 many CASSPRNAGTDTQYF TGTGCCAGCAGCCCGAGGAACGCTGGAACAGATACGCAGTATTTT
TRBJ2-2 NA TRBV4-1 NA CASSQDGAPNTEELFF TGCGCCAGCAGCCAAGATGGGGCGCCGAACACCGAGGAGCTGTTTTTT
TRBJ2-6 TRBD1 TRBV10-3 few CAIGGGGQGSEANVLTF TGTGCCATCGGGGGAGGAGGACAGGGGTCTGAGGCCAACGTCCTGACTTTC
TRBJ1-2 NA TRBV7-8 many CASSLGDLLYGYTF TGTGCCAGCAGCCTGGGAGACCTACTCTATGGCTACACCTTC
TRBJ2-5 TRBD2 TRBV7-2 many CASSPSLGLAEETQYF TGTGCCAGCAGCCCAAGCCTCGGACTAGCCGAAGAGACCCAGTACTTC
TRBJ1-5 NA TRBV20-1 many CSASPQRGIYQPQHF TGCAGTGCTAGTCCCCAACGGGGAATTTATCAGCCCCAGCATTTT
TRBJ1-1 TRBD1 TRBV10-3 NA CAIRGTVGNTEAFF TGTGCCATCAGGGGGACAGTTGGGAACACTGAAGCTTTCTTT
TRBJ2-1 TRBD2 TRBV10-3 many CAISGVVSGGIDNEQFF TGTGCCATCAGTGGGGTCGTTAGCGGGGGGATTGACAATGAGCAGTTCTTC
TRBJ2-5 TRBD1 TRBV20-1 many CSLQGTLGETQYF TGCAGTCTACAGGGGACCCTCGGAGAGACCCAGTACTTC
TRBJ2-1 TRBD1 TRBV20-1 many CSAGDRGYNEQFF TGCAGTGCTGGAGACAGGGGCTACAATGAGCAGTTCTTC
TRBJ2-1 TRBD2 TRBV20-1 many CSAGVGLAAYNEQFF TGCAGTGCGGGGGTGGGACTAGCGGCCTACAATGAGCAGTTCTTC
TRBJ2-1 TRBD2 TRBV9 many CASSVEDIAGVFNEQFF TGTGCCAGCAGCGTAGAGGATATAGCGGGGGTGTTCAATGAGCAGTTCTTC
TRBJ2-6 NA TRBV5-1 many CASSLAGSGANVLTF TGCGCCAGCAGCTTGGCCGGCTCTGGGGCCAACGTCCTGACTTTC
TRBJ1-6 TRBD1 TRBV20-1 many CSAADREKSSYNSPLHF TGCAGTGCGGCGGACAGGGAGAAAAGCTCCTATAATTCACCCCTCCACTTT
TRBJ2-3 NA TRBV9 few CASTLARGITDTQYF TGTGCCAGCACCCTAGCGAGGGGAATCACAGATACGCAGTATTTT
TRBJ2-7 NA TRBV28 many CASRRLAGPYEQYF TGTGCCAGCAGACGACTCGCGGGACCCTACGAGCAGTACTTC
TRBJ1-2 NA TRBV14 few CASSPLLGYYGYTF TGTGCCAGCAGTCCCCTCTTGGGTTACTATGGCTACACCTTC
TRBJ2-7 NA TRBV6-1 few CASRSPGRSSYEQYF TGTGCCAGCAGATCCCCGGGCAGGAGCTCCTACGAGCAGTACTTC
TRBJ2-2 NA TRBV2 many CASSVREYTGELFF TGTGCCAGCAGTGTCCGGGAGTACACCGGGGAGCTGTTTTTT
TRBJ1-4 NA TRBV12-3/TRBV12-4 many CASSPLRNRDEKLFF TGTGCCAGCAGCCCCCTTAGAAACAGGGATGAAAAACTGTTTTTT